Below are 27 T cell receptor beta chains sequenced from a single sample in a study of T-cell memory formation after mild COVID-19. TCRdb re-analysed the 5' RACE reads in MiXCR, keeping a single row per CDR3 protein. This repertoire shows around 250,000 distinct CDR3 sequences, approximately 15% found once; its top ten account for around 21%. Specimen: PBMCs or a T cell subset sorted from them (not recorded which). The receptors originated from a man younger than 30 who had mild COVID-19 (a few samples of this study predate the infection). Cell type and time point are not known.

The rearrangement uses TRBV28 and TRBJ1-1, with TRBD1 matching over 7 bases. V dropped 6 bases and J dropped 4; count of bases not matched to a gene: 11. Germline values: CDR1 MDHEN, CDR2 SYDVKM. The CDR3 is 15 residues long. CDR3 loop: CASRKTGERFTEAFF. CDR3 coding DNA: TGTGCCAGCAGGAAAACAGGGGAGAGGTTCACTGAAGCTTTCTTT. Filled out from reference TRBV28 and TRBJ1-1, the complete variable domain reads DVKVTQSSRYLVKRTGEKVFLECVQDMDHENMFWYRQDPGLGLRLIYFSYDVKMKEKGDIPEGYSVSREKKERFSLILESASTNQTSMYLCASRKTGERFTEAFFGQGTRLTVV.

At least ten counts were recorded for this clonotype. The chain is built from TRBV7-2 and TRBJ1-4; the D is unclear. CDR3 length: 12 residues. V lost 5 bases, J lost 7 bases, and 8 bases lay in between. Germline CDR1 is SGHTA and CDR2 is FQGNSA. CDR3 DNA: TGTGCCAGCAGCCCAGTGGGTGAAAAACTGTTTTTT. Protein: CASSPVGEKLFF.

This clonotype was observed many times. The DNA for the CDR3 is TGTGCCAGCAGCTCTCTCGGACAGGGCCTTACCTACGAGCAGTACTTC. It is translated as CASSSLGQGLTYEQYF. V usage is TRBV6-6 and J usage is TRBJ2-7; 8 bases align to TRBD1. The CDR3 loop spans 16 amino acids. J lost 2 bases, V lost 6 bases, and 12 bases had no gene match. The germline gives CDR1 MNHNY, CDR2 SVGAGI (reference sequence).

J is TRBJ2-1 and V is TRBV18; D may be TRBD1 (6 bases). Trimming shortened V by 2 bases and J by 9 bases, and 14 bases separated the two germline ends. This CDR3 is 14 amino acids long. CDR1 KGHSH and CDR2 LQKENI come from the germline V gene. The CDR3 region has the DNA TGTGCCAGCTCACCAGACTGGCAGGGGTTTGAGCAGTTCTTC. Its protein is CASSPDWQGFEQFF.

This clonotype was counted a few times. V usage is TRBV7-9 and J usage is TRBJ2-5; 10 bases agree with TRBD1. CDR1 is SEHNR, CDR2 FQNEAQ, per germline (reference sequence). Trimming at V came to 5 bases and at J to 1 base, leaving 4 bases not matched to a gene. The CDR3 sequence is 15 residues long. The CDR3 loop reads CASSPGTGVQETQYF. In DNA, the CDR3 is TGTGCCAGCAGCCCCGGGACAGGGGTCCAAGAGACCCAGTACTTC.

In DNA, the CDR3 is TGTGCCAGCAGTCCTTCAGGGGGCGGAAACATTCAGTACTTC. Protein product: CASSPSGGGNIQYF. The chain has TRBV6-5 and TRBJ2-4, with TRBD1 identical over 8 bases. The CDR3 length is 14 residues. The germline CDR1 and CDR2 sequences are MNHEY and SVGAGI. V gave up 5 bases and J gave up 6 bases; unmatched junction bases: 6.

This chain links TRBV12-5 with TRBJ2-2; no definite D call. The CDR3 consists of 12 residues. From germline, CDR1 is LGHNT and CDR2 FRNRAP. V gave up 7 bases and J gave up 4 bases, with 7 bases separating them. CDR3 bases: TGTGCTAGTGCCAGAAGCACCGGGGAGCTGTTTTTT. It codes for CASARSTGELFF.

This clonotype was recorded at least ten times. The V gene is TRBV7-2, the J gene TRBJ1-1, with D unclear. Trimming pared 0 bases from V and 6 bases from J, leaving 8 bases between. The CDR3 length is 13 residues. Germline values: CDR1 SGHTA, CDR2 FQGNSA. The CDR3 DNA reads TGTGCCAGCAGCTTAGCGAGAACAGCTGAAGCTTTCTTT. Translation gives CASSLARTAEAFF.

The count of this clonotype is one. The genes are TRBV11-2 and TRBJ2-5; possibly TRBD1 or TRBD2 for D (5 bases each). V was pared by 6 bases and J by 5 bases, with 19 bases between. Germline CDR1 is SGHAT and CDR2 is FQNNGV. The CDR3 is made up of 15 amino acids. CDR3 in amino acids: CASRTPGRPRETQYF. CDR3 coding DNA: TGTGCCAGCAGAACTCCGGGGCGCCCCCGGGAGACCCAGTACTTC.

The chain recombines TRBV7-9 with TRBJ2-5; D is perhaps TRBD1 (6 bases). Germline V lookup: CDR1 SEHNR, CDR2 FQNEAQ (reference sequence). V shed 6 bases and J shed 4 bases, with 18 bases lying between them. The CDR3 runs 15 residues. The CDR3 here is CASSRSRGFRETQYF. The CDR3 nucleotides read TGTGCCAGCAGTCGAAGCAGGGGATTCAGAGAGACCCAGTACTTC.

This clonotype was observed a few times. V gene TRBV5-1 combines with J gene TRBJ2-3; a weak D match, TRBD1 (5 bases). Trimming shortened V by 0 bases and J by 2 bases, and 10 bases separated the two germline ends. The CDR3 loop spans 15 amino acids. The germline CDR1 and CDR2 sequences are SGHRS and YFSETQ. The CDR3 DNA reads TGCGCCAGCAGCTTGGAGGGGCCTCCCACAGATACGCAGTATTTT. This codes for CASSLEGPPTDTQYF.

The chain recombines TRBV12-3 or TRBV12-4 with TRBJ1-2, with D tentatively TRBD1 (6 bases). The CDR3 length is 10 residues. V gave up 8 bases and J gave up 5 bases, with 6 bases separating them. Written as DNA, the CDR3 is TGTGCCAGCGGACAGTATGGCTACACCTTC. As protein: CASGQYGYTF.

V is TRBV6-5 and J is TRBJ1-1, with 7 nucleotides matching TRBD1. Germline assignment: CDR1 MNHEY and CDR2 SVGAGI. Trimming took 6 bases from V and 4 from J; bases not matched to a gene: 8. This CDR3 is built from 14 residues. The CDR3 spells CASSPTGVGTEAFF. CDR3 nucleotide sequence: TGTGCCAGCAGCCCTACAGGGGTTGGCACTGAAGCTTTCTTT.

The V gene is TRBV4-2, the J gene TRBJ2-4; TRBD1 matches 7 bases. The CDR3 is 14 residues long. V shed 1 base, J shed 5 bases, and the junction held 2 bases outside the gene matches. Germline CDR1 and CDR2: LGHNA and YNFKEQ. The CDR3 is CASSQVGTENIQYF. The CDR3 nucleotides read TGTGCCAGCAGCCAAGTGGGGACAGAAAACATTCAGTACTTC.

V is TRBV5-1 and J is TRBJ2-1, with D perhaps matching TRBD2 (6 bases). This CDR3 comprises 16 residues. Germline V lookup: CDR1 SGHRS, CDR2 YFSETQ. V gave up 4 bases and J gave up 4 bases, with 18 bases separating them. CDR3 region: CASSRGVGYEYNEQFF. The CDR3 coding sequence is TGCGCCAGCAGCCGCGGGGTCGGTTATGAGTACAATGAGCAGTTCTTC.

This clonotype was picked up a small number of times. The rearrangement uses TRBV11-2 and TRBJ1-2; D is possibly TRBD1 (6 bases). The CDR3 contains 13 residues. V was trimmed by 5 bases and J by 7 bases, leaving 14 bases between them. Germline V lookup: CDR1 SGHAT, CDR2 FQNNGV. CDR3 DNA sequence: TGTGCCAGCAGCCGTCGCAGGGGCTCTGGCTACACCTTC. Translating it yields CASSRRRGSGYTF.

This chain joins TRBV2 and TRBJ1-4; weak D call: TRBD1 (5 bases). Germline CDR1 SNHLY, CDR2 FYNNEI. Trimming removed 8 bases at V and 8 bases at J, with 18 bases between. The CDR3 length is 14 residues. The CDR3 loop reads CASLFGGAGEKLFF. CDR3 nucleotide sequence: TGTGCCAGCCTGTTTGGAGGGGCAGGCGAAAAACTGTTTTTT.

The chain joins TRBV12-3 or TRBV12-4 to TRBJ1-1, with TRBD1 as a possible D gene (5 bases). There are 13 residues in the CDR3. Deletions cut 10 bases from V and 2 bases from J, with 14 bases between. CDR3: CATAGQGNTEAFF. Written as DNA, the CDR3 is TGTGCCACCGCGGGGCAGGGTAACACTGAAGCTTTCTTT.

This clonotype was recorded many times. The rearrangement links TRBV12-3 or TRBV12-4 to TRBJ2-5, with 8 positions matching TRBD1. The CDR3 has 13 residues. V lost 6 bases and J lost 2; bases outside the gene matches: 2. CDR3 sequence reads: CASSGTGQETQYF. The CDR3 DNA follows: TGTGCCAGCAGCGGGACAGGACAAGAGACCCAGTACTTC.

This clonotype was observed a handful of times. The chain joins TRBV12-3 or TRBV12-4 to TRBJ2-7, with 7 positions matching TRBD2. The CDR3 is 15 amino acids. The V gene end was trimmed by 5 bases and the J gene end by 3 bases; junction bases not matched to a gene: 10. The CDR3 loop is CASSPRGAGDYEQYF. The CDR3 region has the DNA TGTGCCAGCAGTCCCCGAGGGGCGGGGGACTACGAGCAGTACTTC.

The gene calls are TRBV12-5 and TRBJ2-5, with D unclear. The CDR3 sequence is 13 residues long. The germline V gene encodes CDR1 LGHNT and CDR2 FRNRAP. The ends were cut back, 3 bases at V and 1 base at J, with 6 bases in the middle. CDR3 amino acids: CASGFTTQETQYF. CDR3 sequence (DNA): TGTGCTAGTGGTTTCACGACCCAAGAGACCCAGTACTTC. Using reference TRBV12-5 and TRBJ2-5 for the parts outside the CDR3, the full variable domain is DARVTQTPRHKVTEMGQEVTMRCQPILGHNTVFWYRQTMMQGLELLAYFRNRAPLDDSGMPKDRFSAEMPDATLATLKIQPSEPRDSAVYFCASGFTTQETQYFGPGTRLLVL.

The V call is TRBV5-1, the J call TRBJ2-3, with unresolved D. Trimming stripped 0 bases from V and 5 bases from J, with 13 bases between. CDR3 length equals 15 residues. CDR1 SGHRS and CDR2 YFSETQ come from the germline V gene. Here the CDR3 reads CASSLAAPPGDTQYF. The DNA for the CDR3 is TGCGCCAGCAGCTTGGCCGCCCCCCCGGGAGATACGCAGTATTTT.

The sample holds a few counts of this clonotype. The V and J genes are TRBV7-8 and TRBJ1-1, with a weak D call TRBD1 (5 bases). Germline CDR1 is SGHVS and CDR2 is FQNEAQ. Trimming stripped 5 bases from V and 0 bases from J, with 7 bases between. The CDR3 totals 13 residues. CDR3 nucleotide sequence: TGTGCCAGCAGCCGGACACTGAACACTGAAGCTTTCTTT. The encoded protein is CASSRTLNTEAFF.

The J gene is TRBJ2-7, the V gene TRBV2; 8 nucleotides agree with TRBD2. CDR1 is SNHLY and CDR2 is FYNNEI in the germline V gene. V lost 7 bases to trimming and J lost 3 bases; unmatched junction nucleotides: 5. This CDR3 has 13 residues. CDR3 nucleotides: TGTGCCAGCAACGGGGGGGACTACTACGAGCAGTACTTC. This sequence encodes CASNGGDYYEQYF.

This clonotype was seen many times. V gene TRBV20-1 combines with J gene TRBJ2-1; D perhaps matches TRBD2 (5 bases). The CDR3 is 12 residues long. Germline CDR1 and CDR2: DFQATT and SNEGSKA (reference sequence). Trimming left V 4 bases short and J 10 bases short, with 14 bases between. The chain's CDR3 is CSATSGGSEQFF. CDR3 DNA sequence: TGCAGTGCTACCAGCGGTGGGAGCGAGCAGTTCTTC.

There are a few counts of this clonotype. The chain couples TRBV4-1 to TRBJ1-5, with 9 bases identical to TRBD1. Germline V gene sequence: CDR1 MGHRA, CDR2 YSYEKL. The CDR3 covers 15 residues. Germline trimming cut 3 bases from V and 5 bases from J; bases unmatched to any gene: 5. The CDR3 is CASSHSGQGYQPQHF. In nucleotides, the CDR3 is TGCGCCAGCAGCCATTCGGGACAGGGCTATCAGCCCCAGCATTTT.

The chain uses TRBV20-1 and TRBJ1-1, with D hard to call. The V end lost 3 bases, the J end lost 3 bases, and 8 bases lay between the germline ends. Germline V lookup: CDR1 DFQATT, CDR2 SNEGSKA (reference sequence). The CDR3 totals 12 residues. CDR3: CSARMSYTEAFF. The CDR3, as DNA: TGCAGTGCTAGGATGTCATACACTGAAGCTTTCTTT.